Sequencing of this TCR beta chain was carried out in a study of blood T cell repertoires in COVID-19. Study-wide context: T cells, B-cell-depleted T cells, or PBMCs supplied cDNA or gDNA.

This clone is a singleton in its sample. In the original workflow: Reference gene primers were amplified, and this amplification served to estimate nucleated cell counts. Some clones are missing from TCRdb's copy, which holds only in-frame ones; the method was immunoSEQ multiplex PCR. Clonal size and the V and J genes are those of that table, whereas D and trimming came from the DNA. The data show more than 85,000 clones, 70% to 90% seen once. The V gene lost 7 bases and the J gene lost 3 bases, with 10 bases spanning the gap. The CDR3 length is 13 residues. CDR1 MNHEY and CDR2 SVGAGI come from the germline V gene.

The chain employs TRBV6-5 and TRBJ1-3; D remains unclear. The sequence came from an older woman with acute or convalescent COVID-19. Material: peripheral blood. The CDR3 nucleotides are TGTGCCAGCATCACCCCGGGTGGAAACACCATATATTTT. Translating it yields CASITPGGNTIYF.